The clone carrying this T cell receptor beta chain was observed at least ten times. Sequencing of 15-18 subjects in each run yielded over 180 million TCR-beta sequences. Each CDR3 protein gets one entry after TCRdb re-called the 5' RACE reads with MiXCR. In the table there are roughly 98,000 distinct CDR3 sequences, 13% of which are singletons. This entry belongs to a study of neurological immune-mediated disorders. Specified time point: longitudinal time-point 2. Preparation of the unsorted libraries drew on 2 million PBMCs stored at -80 C. Trimming stripped 0 bases from V and 3 bases from J, with 9 bases between. Germline CDR1 reads MNHEY; CDR2 reads SVGEGT. CDR3 size: 14 residues.

The chain joins TRBV6-2 or TRBV6-3 to TRBJ2-7; D may be TRBD1 (5 bases). The clonotype comes from a female donor with HTLV-1-associated myelopathy (HAM/TSP). Source material: PBMCs. This CDR3 is CASSYSRGLYEQYF. The CDR3 nucleotides are TGTGCCAGCAGTTACTCAAGGGGCCTCTACGAGCAGTACTTC.